Listed here are 9 T cell receptor beta chains from one sample, sequenced in a study of cytomegalovirus exposure and HLA in healthy donors. Primers included in the PCR were 60 Vbeta and 13 Jbeta primers. Data came from immunoSEQ multiplex PCR; TCRdb stores just in-frame clones and leaves some out. The sample gives 75,000 to 80,000 clones, more than 55% of which show up once; 4.9% is in the top ten. Sequencing was carried out using PBMCs. All receptors come from a man aged 55 to 70 in good health and CMV-seropositive.

This clone was counted a single time. The gene calls are TRBV10-3 and TRBJ2-3; 7 nucleotides line up with TRBD2. Germline-derived CDR1 and CDR2 are ENHRY and SYGVKD. This CDR3 has 16 amino acids. The V and J ends lost 2 bases and 1 base, in that order; junction bases with no gene match: 6. The CDR3 nucleotides are TGTGCCATCAGTGAGATTAGCGGGTGGGGCACAGATACGCAGTATTTT. This gives the protein CAISEISGWGTDTQYF.

The rearrangement links TRBV7-2 to TRBJ1-5; 8 positions match TRBD1. Germline V gene sequence: CDR1 SGHTA, CDR2 FQGNSA. V lost 3 bases, J lost 4 bases, and 5 bases stayed unmatched. The CDR3 totals 15 residues. The CDR3 loop is CASSFTGGQNQPQHF. CDR3 in DNA: TGTGCCAGCAGCTTTACAGGGGGACAAAATCAGCCCCAGCATTTT.

This clone has a handful of counts. The gene calls are TRBV11-2 and TRBJ2-7; tentatively, D is TRBD1 (6 bases). Trimming shortened V by 4 bases and J by 3 bases, and 7 bases separated the two germline ends. The germline gives CDR1 SGHAT, CDR2 FQNNGV. CDR3 length: 12 residues. The CDR3 DNA is TGTGCCAGCAGCTCGACAGGCTACGAGCAGTACTTC. This gives the protein CASSSTGYEQYF.

The chain has TRBV9 and TRBJ2-7; D gene uncertain. The ends were cut back, 0 bases at V and 3 bases at J, with 13 bases in the middle. The CDR3 runs to 15 residues. Germline CDR1 reads SGDLS; CDR2 reads YYNGEE. The CDR3 here is CASSVGHSQNYEQYF. DNA of the CDR3: TGTGCCAGCAGCGTAGGACACTCGCAGAACTACGAGCAGTACTTC.

Concerning this clone: The junction does not match germline at one end; this may be a read error. The chain links TRBV5-1 to TRBJ2-7, with D possibly being TRBD1 (6 bases). CDR1 is SGHRS and CDR2 is YFSETQ in the germline V gene. CDR3 length: 14 residues. CDR3 sequence reads: CASSLGTDRYELYF. The CDR3 coding sequence is TGCGCCAGCAGCTTGGGGACAGACCGCTACGAGCTGTACTTC.

The chain has TRBV7-8 and TRBJ2-5; possibly TRBD2 for D (6 bases). The J call is uncertain, as TRBJ2-7 better fits the DNA end. The germline V gene has CDR1 SGHVS and CDR2 FQNEAQ. The CDR3 covers 16 residues. CDR3 region: CASSSGTGASEYEQYF. Here the CDR3 DNA reads TGTGCCAGCAGCTCGGGAACTGGGGCTAGCGAGTACGAGCAGTACTTC.

The rearrangement uses TRBV20-1 and TRBJ2-7; D remains ambiguous. The CDR3 consists of 11 residues. The V gene lost 1 base and the J gene lost 9 bases, with 10 bases spanning the gap. Germline CDR1 is DFQATT and CDR2 is SNEGSKA (reference sequence). CDR3 DNA sequence: TGCAGTGCTAGAGGGCCCCAGGTGCAGTACTTC. Protein product: CSARGPQVQYF.

The rearrangement uses TRBV10-1 and TRBJ2-7, with D unresolved. The CDR3 extends over 13 amino acids. Germline V gene sequence: CDR1 WNHNN, CDR2 SYGVQD (reference sequence). Trimming took 0 bases from V and 7 from J, leaving 10 bases between them. For the CDR3, the DNA is TGCGCCAGCAGTGAGTCGGTCCTCGGGGAGCAGTACTTC. Amino acids: CASSESVLGEQYF.

The genes are TRBV11-3 and TRBJ2-1, with 9 bases lining up with TRBD1. This CDR3 comprises 15 residues. Trimming removed 1 base from V and 6 bases from J; junction bases left unmatched: 4. Germline V gives CDR1 SGHNT, CDR2 YENEEA. CDR3 loop: CASSLGETGGNEQFF. The CDR3, as DNA: TGTGCCAGCAGCTTAGGCGAGACAGGGGGCAATGAGCAGTTCTTC.